These 10 T cell receptor beta chains were sequenced from one sample in a study of graft-versus-host responses after intestinal transplantation. Assay: immunoSEQ multiplex PCR; the TCRdb copy retains only in-frame clones and omits some. Here the sample spans approximately 70,000 clones, roughly 90% being singletons. Their recognized antigens are unknown. The starting material was unstimulated CD8+ T cells sorted from spleen or lymph node cells, obtained before intestinal transplant. The origin of the receptors is a human donor who received an intestinal transplant.

The chain is built from TRBV27 and TRBJ1-1, with D unclear. In germline, CDR1 is MNHEY, CDR2 SMNVEV (reference sequence). V dropped 1 base and J dropped 8 bases, with 14 bases sitting between them. The CDR3 runs 14 residues. The CDR3 DNA follows: TGTGCCAGCAGTTTATTCGGTGGGCGCATCGAAGCTTTCTTT. This sequence encodes CASSLFGGRIEAFF.

The J gene is TRBJ2-7, the V gene TRBV5-8, with 8 nucleotides matching TRBD1. With V trimmed by 4 bases and J by 1 base, 7 bases remained unmatched. The CDR3 contains 15 residues. Germline V gives CDR1 SGHTS, CDR2 YDEGEE. CDR3 DNA: TGTGCCAGCAGCACGCGACAGGGGTGGTCCTACGAGCAGTACTTC. Protein product: CASSTRQGWSYEQYF. The entire variable domain, with the rest obtained from reference TRBV5-8 and TRBJ2-7, is as follows: EAGVTQSPTHLIKTRGQQATLRCSPISGHTSVYWYQQALGLGLQFLLWYDEGEERNRGNFPPRFSGRQFPNYSSELNVNALELEDSALYLCASSTRQGWSYEQYFGPGTRLTVT.

This chain uses TRBV28 with TRBJ2-5, with D possibly matching TRBD1 (5 bases). Germline CDR1 MDHEN, CDR2 SYDVKM. The CDR3 is made up of 15 amino acids. V gave up 2 bases and J gave up 4 bases, with 14 bases separating them. CDR3 sequence: CASSLMSGNLETQYF. CDR3 coding DNA: TGTGCCAGCAGTTTAATGTCAGGGAATTTAGAGACCCAGTACTTC.

The CDR3 region has the DNA TGTGCCAGCAGTTTTGGAGGCCCTCCTCCCTACTACGAGCAGTACTTC. Translation: CASSFGGPPPYYEQYF. V and J are TRBV28 and TRBJ2-7, with D possibly being TRBD2 (5 bases). Germline V gives CDR1 MDHEN, CDR2 SYDVKM. V lost 3 bases to trimming and J lost 3 bases, with 18 bases between them. The CDR3 totals 16 residues.

This chain uses TRBV23-1 with TRBJ1-2, with D perhaps matching TRBD1 (6 bases). TRBV23-1 is marked as an open reading frame, function uncertain. V was clipped by 3 bases and J by 0 bases, with 23 bases between them. The CDR3 consists of 19 residues. The CDR3, as DNA: TGCGCCAGCAGTCAGTCCGACCGGGACACCCTTTATACTAACTATGGCTACACCTTC. It is translated as CASSQSDRDTLYTNYGYTF.

The chain has TRBV28 and TRBJ2-7, with D tentatively TRBD1 (5 bases). V lost 2 bases and J lost 2, with 7 bases in between. Germline V gives CDR1 MDHEN, CDR2 SYDVKM. This CDR3 is built from 13 residues. DNA for the CDR3: TGTGCCAGCAGTTTAACCAGGGCCTACGAGCAGTACTTC. Its translation is CASSLTRAYEQYF.

V and J are TRBV5-4 and TRBJ2-7; D uncertain. The V gene lost 0 bases and the J gene lost 4 bases, with 8 bases spanning the gap. The germline gives CDR1 SGHNT, CDR2 YYREEE (reference sequence). This CDR3 has 13 amino acids. The CDR3 here is CASSLGVGYEQYF. The CDR3 region has the DNA TGTGCCAGCAGCTTGGGCGTCGGGTACGAGCAGTACTTC.

The gene calls are TRBV5-1 and TRBJ2-1; 7 bases agree with TRBD1. Looked up from germline, CDR1 is SGHRS and CDR2 is YFSETQ. The trim removed 4 bases at V and 4 bases at J, leaving 5 bases unmatched. This CDR3 comprises 14 residues. The CDR3, as DNA: TGCGCCAGCAGCCACCGGGACAGATACAATGAGCAGTTCTTC. It codes for CASSHRDRYNEQFF.

The rearrangement joins TRBV27 to TRBJ2-3, with 9 bases fitting TRBD1. The CDR3 covers 14 residues. Germline values: CDR1 MNHEY, CDR2 SMNVEV (reference sequence). V lost 4 bases, J lost 6 bases, and 5 bases stayed unmatched. Here the CDR3 DNA reads TGTGCCAGCAGTTACGGGACAGGGTGGGATACGCAGTATTTT. Translating it yields CASSYGTGWDTQYF.

The CDR3 region has the DNA TGCGCCAGCAGCCAAGATCGGGGGGGGCAGGAAGCTTTCTTT. The encoded protein is CASSQDRGGQEAFF. This chain joins TRBV4-1 and TRBJ1-1, with D possibly TRBD1 on 6 matching bases. This CDR3 comprises 14 residues. CDR1 and CDR2 (germline): MGHRA, YSYEKL. With 0 bases removed from V and 8 bases from J, the gap between germline ends came to 13 bases.